The TCR beta chain described here comes from a study of T cell changes during pregnancy in multiple sclerosis. The CDR3 spans 15 residues. V lost 0 bases and J 8 bases, leaving 16 bases between the germline ends. Germline CDR1 GTSNPN, CDR2 SVGIG (reference sequence). Clones were read by immunoSEQ multiplex PCR, and TCRdb kept only the in-frame ones, dropping some. The data hold 40,000 to 60,000 clones, with about 93% observed a single time. The sequence came from a female donor with multiple sclerosis, enrolled in a pregnancy study. The source material was CD4+ T cells from peripheral blood mononuclear cells, sampled in the first trimester of pregnancy. The chain employs TRBV30 and TRBJ1-4; TRBD1 might be the D (5 bases). Here the CDR3 DNA reads TGTGCCTGGAGTGTAATATATGGGGCAAGAGAAAAACTGTTTTTT. Its translation is CAWSVIYGAREKLFF.